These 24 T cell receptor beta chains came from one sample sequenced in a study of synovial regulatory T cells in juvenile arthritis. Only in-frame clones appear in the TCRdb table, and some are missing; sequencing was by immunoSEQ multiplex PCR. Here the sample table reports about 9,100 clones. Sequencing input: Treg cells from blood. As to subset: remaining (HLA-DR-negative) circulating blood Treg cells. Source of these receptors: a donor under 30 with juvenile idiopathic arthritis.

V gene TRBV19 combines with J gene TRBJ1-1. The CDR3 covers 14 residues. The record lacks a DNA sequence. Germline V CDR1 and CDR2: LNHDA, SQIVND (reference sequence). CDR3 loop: CASSRRMGDTEAFF. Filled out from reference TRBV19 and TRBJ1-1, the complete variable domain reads DGGITQSPKYLFRKEGQNVTLSCEQNLNHDAMYWYRQDPGQGLRLIYYSQIVNDFQKGDIAEGYSVSREKKESFPLTVTSAQKNPTAFYLCASSRRMGDTEAFFGQGTRLTVV.

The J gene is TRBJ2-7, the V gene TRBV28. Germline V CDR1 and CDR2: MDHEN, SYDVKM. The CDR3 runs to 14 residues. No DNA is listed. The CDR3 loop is CASSLRAGPYEQYF. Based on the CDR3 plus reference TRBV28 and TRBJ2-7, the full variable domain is DVKVTQSSRYLVKRTGEKVFLECVQDMDHENMFWYRQDPGLGLRLIYFSYDVKMKEKGDIPEGYSVSREKKERFSLILESASTNQTSMYLCASSLRAGPYEQYFGPGTRLTVT.

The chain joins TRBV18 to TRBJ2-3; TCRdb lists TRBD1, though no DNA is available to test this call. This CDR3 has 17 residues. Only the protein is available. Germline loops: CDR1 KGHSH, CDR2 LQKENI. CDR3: CASTALGGPMSTDTQYF.

CDR3: CASSLARTGSTDTQYF. The chain has TRBV7-2 and TRBJ2-3; TCRdb calls TRBD2, which cannot be checked without DNA. CDR1 and CDR2 (germline): SGHTA, FQGNSA. The CDR3 has 16 residues. DNA for this receptor is not on file. Together with reference TRBV7-2 and TRBJ2-3, the CDR3 gives the full variable domain: GAGVSQSPSNKVTEKGKDVELRCDPISGHTALYWYRQSLGQGLEFLIYFQGNSAPDKSGLPSDRFSAERTGGSVSTLTIQRTQQEDSAVYLCASSLARTGSTDTQYFGPGTRLTVL.

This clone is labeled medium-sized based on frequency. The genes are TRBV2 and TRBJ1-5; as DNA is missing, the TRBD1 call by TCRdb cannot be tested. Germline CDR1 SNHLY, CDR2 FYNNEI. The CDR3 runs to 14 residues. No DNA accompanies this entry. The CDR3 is CAGWTGVVNQPQHF.

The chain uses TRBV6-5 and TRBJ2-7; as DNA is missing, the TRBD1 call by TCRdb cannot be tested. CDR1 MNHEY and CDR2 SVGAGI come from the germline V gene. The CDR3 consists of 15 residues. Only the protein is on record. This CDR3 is CASRMGQPASYEQYF.

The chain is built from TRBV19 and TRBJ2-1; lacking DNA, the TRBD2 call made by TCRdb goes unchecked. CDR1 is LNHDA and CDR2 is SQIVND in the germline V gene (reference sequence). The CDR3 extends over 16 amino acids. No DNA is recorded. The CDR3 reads CASTASGRSSYNEQFF.

The CDR3 reads CASSLIGTSDEQFF. The gene calls are TRBV11-2 and TRBJ2-1; checking the TCRdb D call of TRBD2 is not possible without DNA. The CDR3 is 14 amino acids. The entry carries no DNA sequence. Looked up from germline, CDR1 is SGHAT and CDR2 is FQNNGV.

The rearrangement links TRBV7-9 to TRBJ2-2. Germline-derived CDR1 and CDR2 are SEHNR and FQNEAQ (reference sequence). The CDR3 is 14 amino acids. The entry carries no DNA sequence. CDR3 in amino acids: CASSLDWNTGELFF. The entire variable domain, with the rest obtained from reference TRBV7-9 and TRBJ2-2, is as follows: DTGVSQNPRHKITKRGQNVTFRCDPISEHNRLYWYRQTLGQGPEFLTYFQNEAQLEKSRLLSDRFSAERPKGSFSTLEIQRTEQGDSAMYLCASSLDWNTGELFFGEGSRLTVL.

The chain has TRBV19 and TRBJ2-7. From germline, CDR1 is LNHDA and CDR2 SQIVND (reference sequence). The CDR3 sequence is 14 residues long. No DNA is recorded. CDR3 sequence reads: CASSRDLPNYEQYF.

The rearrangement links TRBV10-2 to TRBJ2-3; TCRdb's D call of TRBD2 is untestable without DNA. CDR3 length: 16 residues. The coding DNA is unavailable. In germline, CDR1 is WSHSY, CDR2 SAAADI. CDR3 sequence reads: CASTGYGGLSTDTQYF.

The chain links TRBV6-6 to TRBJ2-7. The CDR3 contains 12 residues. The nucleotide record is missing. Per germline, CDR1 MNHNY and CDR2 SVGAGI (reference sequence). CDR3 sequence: CASSSTRDGQYF.

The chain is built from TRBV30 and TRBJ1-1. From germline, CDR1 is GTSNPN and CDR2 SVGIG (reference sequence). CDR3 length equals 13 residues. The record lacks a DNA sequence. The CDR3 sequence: CAWKEILNTEAFF.

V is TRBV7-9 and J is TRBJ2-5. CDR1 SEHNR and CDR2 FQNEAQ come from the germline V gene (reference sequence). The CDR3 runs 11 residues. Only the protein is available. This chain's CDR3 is CASSSQETQYF.

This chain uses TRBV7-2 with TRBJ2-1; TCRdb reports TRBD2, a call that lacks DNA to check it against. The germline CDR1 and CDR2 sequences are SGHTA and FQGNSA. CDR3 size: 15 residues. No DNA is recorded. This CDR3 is CASSLRLAGVNEQFF.

The CDR3 spells CASSASGGLTYEQYF. The rearrangement joins TRBV5-1 to TRBJ2-7; no DNA is available, so the TRBD2 call from TCRdb remains unchecked. This CDR3 spans 15 amino acids. Only the protein is on record. CDR1 and CDR2 from the germline V gene are SGHRS and YFSETQ.

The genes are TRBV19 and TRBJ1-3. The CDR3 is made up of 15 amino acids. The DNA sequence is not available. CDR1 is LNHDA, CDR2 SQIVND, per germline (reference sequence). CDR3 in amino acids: CASSMGDGSGNTIYF.

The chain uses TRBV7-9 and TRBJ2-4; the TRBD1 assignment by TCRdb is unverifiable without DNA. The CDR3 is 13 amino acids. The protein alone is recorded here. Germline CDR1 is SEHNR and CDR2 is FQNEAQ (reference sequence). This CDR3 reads CASSLAGQGIQYF.

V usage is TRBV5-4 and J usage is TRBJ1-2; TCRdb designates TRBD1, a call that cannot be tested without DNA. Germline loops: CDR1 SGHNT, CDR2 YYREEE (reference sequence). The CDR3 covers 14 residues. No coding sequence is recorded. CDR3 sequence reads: CASSFFQAHYGYTF.

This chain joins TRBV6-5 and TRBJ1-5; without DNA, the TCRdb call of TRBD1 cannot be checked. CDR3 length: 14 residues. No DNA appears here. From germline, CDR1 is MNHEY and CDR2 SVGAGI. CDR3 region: CASATSDSNQPQHF.

The CDR3 loop is CASSPDRGSGDTQYF. J is TRBJ2-3 and V is TRBV7-8; there is no DNA to check the TCRdb D call of TRBD1. Per germline, CDR1 SGHVS and CDR2 FQNEAQ. This CDR3 is 15 amino acids long. No DNA has been recorded.

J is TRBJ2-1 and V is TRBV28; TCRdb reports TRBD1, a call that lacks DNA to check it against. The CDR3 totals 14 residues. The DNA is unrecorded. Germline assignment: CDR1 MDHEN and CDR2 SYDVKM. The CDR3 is CASTRTNRGNEQFF.

The CDR3 region is CARHCWGTQPQHF. The rearrangement joins TRBV6-4 to TRBJ1-5. Germline CDR1 reads MRHNA; CDR2 reads SNTAGT. The CDR3 length is 13 residues. The DNA is not on file.

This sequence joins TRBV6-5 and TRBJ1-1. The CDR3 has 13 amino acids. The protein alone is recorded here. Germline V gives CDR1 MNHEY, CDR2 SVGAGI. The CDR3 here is CASSYLRGTEAFF.